The next 9 T cell receptor beta chains were all read from a single sample in a study of T-cell reconstitution after alpha-beta-depleted transplantation in children. Unique molecular identifiers were incorporated into the prepared TCRbeta library. Each CDR3 protein gets one entry after TCRdb re-called the PCR reads with MiXCR. The data contain about 420,000 distinct CDR3 sequences, roughly a tenth of them singletons. The source was PBMCs from the stem cell graft donor, collected from the stem cell graft. The source is a human donor who donated a stem cell graft to a child with acute myeloid leukemia.

The rearrangement links TRBV20-1 to TRBJ2-1, with TRBD2 matching over 7 bases. Trimming at V came to 3 bases and at J to 3 bases, leaving 5 bases not matched to a gene. Per the germline V gene, CDR1 is DFQATT and CDR2 is SNEGSKA (reference sequence). The CDR3 extends over 14 amino acids. CDR3: CSASRLADYNEQFF. In DNA form, the CDR3 reads TGCAGTGCTAGCAGGCTAGCGGACTACAATGAGCAGTTCTTC.

This clonotype was counted between two and nine times. The chain recombines TRBV5-1 with TRBJ1-3; 8 bases are a match to TRBD1. Germline CDR1 reads SGHRS; CDR2 reads YFSETQ. CDR3 length equals 17 residues. Unmatched junction bases numbered 10, after V lost 2 bases and J lost 3 bases. CDR3 DNA sequence: TGCGCCAGCAGCTTAACCGGGACAGGCCGTATTGGAAACACCATATATTTT. Its translation is CASSLTGTGRIGNTIYF.

This sequence joins TRBV20-1 and TRBJ1-5; TRBD1 might be the D (5 bases). The CDR3 has 17 residues. CDR1 is DFQATT, CDR2 SNEGSKA, per germline (reference sequence). V lost 3 bases to trimming and J lost 0 bases, with 18 bases between them. The CDR3 region is CSARNTIGTRSNQPQHF. The CDR3 coding sequence is TGCAGTGCTAGGAATACTATAGGGACCCGTAGCAATCAGCCCCAGCATTTT.

This clonotype was observed many times. The chain is built from TRBV4-1 and TRBJ2-4; 7 bases fit TRBD1. The germline V gene has CDR1 MGHRA and CDR2 YSYEKL. V trimming: 5 bases; J trimming: 5 bases; junction bases outside the gene matches: 6. The CDR3 has 14 amino acids. The CDR3 coding sequence is TGCGCCAGCAGCACACAGGGGTCGGAAAACATTCAGTACTTC. Its protein is CASSTQGSENIQYF.

The V and J genes are TRBV6-1 and TRBJ1-2, with TRBD1 matching 7 bases. The germline V gene encodes CDR1 MNHNS and CDR2 SASEGT. V trimming: 5 bases; J trimming: 6 bases; junction bases outside the gene matches: 12. The CDR3 is made up of 15 amino acids. CDR3 in amino acids: CASSKPSAGGHGYTF. The DNA of the CDR3 is TGTGCCAGCAGTAAGCCATCTGCAGGGGGGCATGGCTACACCTTC.

The chain carries TRBV2 and TRBJ1-4, with TRBD1 as a possible D gene (5 bases). Per the germline V gene, CDR1 is SNHLY and CDR2 is FYNNEI. V was shortened by 5 bases and J by 13 bases, with 17 bases between the two germline ends. The CDR3 covers 13 residues. CDR3 region: CASSQDSPPTLFF. The CDR3 nucleotides are TGTGCCAGCAGTCAAGACAGCCCTCCGACACTGTTTTTT.

At least ten counts were recorded for this clonotype. The junction departs from the called germline gene at one end, perhaps through a read error. The chain has TRBV5-1 and TRBJ2-1; TRBD2 matches 12 bases. The germline CDR1 and CDR2 sequences are SGHRS and YFSETQ. The CDR3 covers 15 residues. The CDR3 nucleotides are TGTGCCAGCAGCCCGGGACTAGCGGGCTACAATGAGCAGTTCTTC. Its protein is CASSPGLAGYNEQFF.

This clonotype was observed a handful of times. V is TRBV20-1 and J is TRBJ2-3; no firm D call. Per germline, CDR1 DFQATT and CDR2 SNEGSKA (reference sequence). The CDR3 is 12 amino acids. Trimming took off 1 base at V and 2 bases at J, with 4 bases between the two ends. CDR3 residues: CSARGHTDTQYF. The CDR3 nucleotides are TGCAGTGCTAGAGGCCACACAGATACGCAGTATTTT.

This clonotype was found a few times. The chain uses TRBV27 and TRBJ2-5, with D perhaps TRBD1 (5 bases). Germline loops: CDR1 MNHEY, CDR2 SMNVEV (reference sequence). This CDR3 comprises 12 residues. V shed 5 bases and J shed 4 bases, with 8 bases lying between them. The CDR3 region has the DNA TGTGCCAGCAGTCCAGGGTCAGAGACCCAGTACTTC. It specifies CASSPGSETQYF.